The 32 T cell receptor beta chains listed next were all sequenced from one sample in a study of regulatory T cells in long-lasting Graves disease. Investigators prepared the TCR beta libraries by applying iRepertoire HTBI primers and Arm-PCR of CDR3 regions. Each CDR3 protein gets one entry after TCRdb re-called the multiplex PCR reads with MiXCR. The table records roughly 470,000 distinct CDR3 sequences, roughly 20% of them present only once. Time point noted: persistent/refractory GD, antithyroid drugs over 5 years with positive TRAb. The authors made the TCR library using RNA they extracted from PBMCs. Specimen: peripheral blood mononuclear cells (PBMCs), collected when the disease was refractory, from a patient treated with antithyroid drugs. The receptor set was obtained from a female donor with Graves disease.

V usage is TRBV5-1 and J usage is TRBJ2-7, with 9 bases lining up with TRBD1. Germline V lookup: CDR1 SGHRS, CDR2 YFSETQ. This CDR3 contains 14 residues. The junction had 7 bases not matched to a gene; V was cut back by 4 bases and J by 5 bases. This chain's CDR3 is CASSPGTGWDEQYF. The DNA for the CDR3 is TGCGCCAGCAGCCCCGGGACAGGGTGGGACGAGCAGTACTTC.

In this sample, this clonotype turned up many times. The chain couples TRBV28 to TRBJ1-2; perhaps TRBD1 as D (6 bases). The CDR3 sequence is 15 residues long. CDR1 is MDHEN, CDR2 SYDVKM, per germline. The germline V and J ends were trimmed by 6 bases and 8 bases, with 22 bases remaining between them. In DNA form, the CDR3 reads TGTGCCAGCAGCCCCCCTCCGGGGGCTCAGCAAGGCTACACCTTC. This encodes CASSPPPGAQQGYTF.

This clonotype was seen more than once but under ten times. This chain joins TRBV7-8 and TRBJ2-7; TRBD1 is a possible D gene (6 bases). The ends were cut back, 7 bases at V and 5 bases at J, with 15 bases in the middle. Germline V gene data show CDR1 as SGHVS and CDR2 as FQNEAQ. This CDR3 is built from 13 residues. The CDR3 nucleotides are TGTGCCAGCAACTTGTCTGCAGGGGACGAGCAGTACTTC. Encoded protein: CASNLSAGDEQYF.

The chain joins TRBV5-6 to TRBJ2-1; D gene ambiguous. Between the trimmed V and J ends, which lost 4 bases and 7 bases, there was a span of 9 bases. This CDR3 has 12 amino acids. The germline V gene has CDR1 SGHDT and CDR2 YYEEEE. The CDR3 region has the DNA TGTGCCAGCAGCCTGGACGGTAATGAGCAGTTCTTC. This translates into CASSLDGNEQFF.

A few counts support this clonotype. The chain has TRBV29-1 and TRBJ2-7; D possibly uses TRBD1 or TRBD2 (6 bases each). V was shortened by 4 bases and J by 3 bases, with 13 bases between the two germline ends. Germline loops: CDR1 SQVTM, CDR2 ANQGSEA. The CDR3 runs 13 residues. CDR3 sequence: CSVVVGGFYEQYF. As DNA, the CDR3 is TGCAGCGTTGTAGTAGGGGGGTTCTACGAGCAGTACTTC.

This clonotype was found many times. CDR3 in DNA: TGTGCCAGCAGCTTTAGCGGGCTCTACTACGAGCAGTACTTC. Translating it yields CASSFSGLYYEQYF. The rearrangement joins TRBV27 to TRBJ2-7; TRBD2 matches 7 bases. This CDR3 spans 14 amino acids. Per the germline V gene, CDR1 is MNHEY and CDR2 is SMNVEV (reference sequence). With V trimmed by 6 bases and J by 3 bases, 8 bases remained unmatched.

This clonotype was observed many times. The chain carries TRBV27 and TRBJ1-2; D unclear. Germline V CDR1 and CDR2: MNHEY, SMNVEV (reference sequence). This CDR3 contains 13 residues. Deletions cut 1 base from V and 7 bases from J, with 10 bases between. CDR3 nucleotides: TGTGCCAGCAGTTTATTCTTTGGGGTTGGCTACACCTTC. The encoded protein is CASSLFFGVGYTF.

The chain employs TRBV2 and TRBJ2-7; D perhaps matches TRBD1 (6 bases). The CDR3 contains 14 residues. V lost 7 bases, J lost 7 bases, and 20 bases lay in between. Germline V gene lookup returns CDR1 SNHLY and CDR2 FYNNEI. CDR3 residues: CASMYRDMEREQYF. DNA for the CDR3: TGTGCCAGCATGTACCGGGACATGGAGAGGGAGCAGTACTTC.

The CDR3 reads CASSLALAGVEETQYF. CDR3 in DNA: TGTGCCAGCAGCTTAGCACTAGCGGGTGTAGAAGAGACCCAGTACTTC. The gene calls are TRBV7-9 and TRBJ2-5, with 9 bases fitting TRBD2. Germline CDR1 SEHNR, CDR2 FQNEAQ (reference sequence). The CDR3 is made up of 16 amino acids. Germline trimming cut 0 bases from V and 3 bases from J; bases unmatched to any gene: 5.

This clonotype has a count of ten or more. This rearrangement joins TRBV28 to TRBJ2-7, with TRBD1 identical over 8 bases. V lost 4 bases and J lost 2; bases outside the gene matches: 4. Per germline, CDR1 MDHEN and CDR2 SYDVKM. CDR3 length equals 14 residues. This CDR3 reads CASSSQGQAYEQYF. CDR3 DNA: TGTGCCAGCAGTTCCCAGGGACAGGCCTACGAGCAGTACTTC.

The rearrangement joins TRBV5-1 to TRBJ2-3, with D possibly TRBD2 on 6 matching bases. This CDR3 spans 15 amino acids. V gave up 0 bases and J gave up 1 base, with 9 bases separating them. Per the germline V gene, CDR1 is SGHRS and CDR2 is YFSETQ. The CDR3 sequence: CASSLALARTDTQYF. CDR3 nucleotide sequence: TGCGCCAGCAGCTTGGCCCTAGCGCGCACAGATACGCAGTATTTT.

The chain has TRBV9 and TRBJ2-2; D unclear. This CDR3 is built from 15 residues. Germline V gene lookup returns CDR1 SGDLS and CDR2 YYNGEE. Trimming removed 0 bases from V and 4 bases from J, with 10 bases in between. CDR3: CASSVDLWGTGELFF. The CDR3 DNA sequence: TGTGCCAGCAGCGTAGACCTTTGGGGCACCGGGGAGCTGTTTTTT. Using reference TRBV9 and TRBJ2-2 for the parts outside the CDR3, the full variable domain is DSGVTQTPKHLITATGQRVTLRCSPRSGDLSVYWYQQSLDQGLQFLIQYYNGEERAKGNILERFSAQQFPDLHSELNLSSLELGDSALYFCASSVDLWGTGELFFGEGSRLTVL.

This clonotype occurred many times. This sequence joins TRBV11-1 and TRBJ1-1; tentative D call: TRBD1 (5 bases). The CDR3 has 15 residues. Germline CDR1 and CDR2: SGHAT and FQDESV (reference sequence). V was clipped by 5 bases and J by 1 base, with 14 bases between them. The CDR3 nucleotides are TGTGCCAGCAGCCCGGACGGGGGAAGGAACACTGAAGCTTTCTTT. This gives the protein CASSPDGGRNTEAFF.

This clonotype was seen many times. V usage is TRBV28 and J usage is TRBJ2-7; D is perhaps TRBD1 (6 bases). The CDR3 runs 16 residues. Trimming pared 4 bases from V and 4 bases from J, leaving 20 bases between. CDR1 is MDHEN, CDR2 SYDVKM, per germline. In nucleotides, the CDR3 is TGTGCCAGCAGTTCCCGCCGGACAGAACTATATTACGAGCAGTACTTC. Translation: CASSSRRTELYYEQYF.

The rearrangement uses TRBV6-9 and TRBJ2-1; 9 bases agree with TRBD2. In germline, CDR1 is MNHGY, CDR2 SVAAGI. J was trimmed by 7 bases and V by 2 bases; bases with no gene match: 6. The CDR3 sequence is 15 residues long. The CDR3 DNA sequence: TGTGCCAGCAGTTATCGCGGGAGGGCCGAGAATGAGCAGTTCTTC. Protein sequence: CASSYRGRAENEQFF.

The chain uses TRBV27 and TRBJ2-7, with 9 nucleotides matching TRBD2. The CDR3 loop spans 14 amino acids. J gave up 4 bases and V 6 bases, and 7 bases lay outside the gene matches. Germline V gene lookup returns CDR1 MNHEY and CDR2 SMNVEV (reference sequence). CDR3: CASRPGLADYEQYF. CDR3 DNA sequence: TGTGCCAGCAGACCGGGACTAGCTGATTACGAGCAGTACTTC.

This clonotype was detected many times. This sequence joins TRBV30 and TRBJ1-1; weak D call: TRBD1 (5 bases). This CDR3 region has 16 residues. The germline CDR1 and CDR2 sequences are GTSNPN and SVGIG (reference sequence). V was cut by 3 bases and J by 3 bases, with 20 bases left in between. CDR3 DNA: TGTGCCTGGAGACAAAAAGTGAGCAGGGTATACACTGAAGCTTTCTTT. Protein product: CAWRQKVSRVYTEAFF. Full variable domain (outside the CDR3, taken from reference TRBV30 and TRBJ1-1): SQTIHQWPATLVQPVGSPLSLECTVEGTSNPNLYWYRQAAGRGLQLLFYSVGIGQISSEVPQNLSASRPQDRQFILSSKKLLLSDSGFYLCAWRQKVSRVYTEAFFGQGTRLTVV.

V and J are TRBV28 and TRBJ2-5; possible D gene TRBD2, 6 bases. The J call may be in error: the DNA end matches TRBJ2-1 better. The CDR3 is made up of 14 amino acids. The germline CDR1 and CDR2 sequences are MDHEN and SYDVKM. The CDR3 coding sequence is TGTGCCAGCAATCTTTCACGCGGGAAAAATGAGCAGTTCTTC. Protein sequence: CASNLSRGKNEQFF.

This chain links TRBV5-1 with TRBJ2-3; D is unclear. The CDR3 is made up of 15 amino acids. V lost 4 bases and J 2 bases, leaving 14 bases between the germline ends. Germline V gene data show CDR1 as SGHRS and CDR2 as YFSETQ. The CDR3 nucleotides are TGCGCCAGCAGCCCCGTGGAGAGGATCACAGATACGCAGTATTTT. It specifies CASSPVERITDTQYF.

This clonotype was detected a few times. The chain is built from TRBV11-2 and TRBJ2-7; D is uncertain. Trimming took 0 bases from V and 4 from J, leaving 10 bases between them. This CDR3 spans 14 amino acids. Germline V gene data show CDR1 as SGHAT and CDR2 as FQNNGV. This CDR3 reads CASSLDIGRYEQYF. CDR3 nucleotides: TGTGCCAGCAGCTTAGATATTGGCAGGTACGAGCAGTACTTC.

The chain links TRBV7-3 to TRBJ1-2; 9 bases are shared with TRBD1. The CDR3 runs 16 residues. After removal of 5 bases from V and 7 bases from J, the junction contained 14 bases not matched to a gene. The germline CDR1 and CDR2 sequences are SGHTA and FQGTGA. CDR3 sequence: CASSTTGQGFSPGYTF. CDR3 DNA: TGTGCCAGCAGCACCACGGGACAGGGCTTCTCCCCTGGCTACACCTTC.

The genes are TRBV5-1 and TRBJ1-4; the D gene is possibly TRBD1 (5 bases). V was cut by 6 bases and J by 8 bases, with 14 bases left in between. Germline CDR1 and CDR2: SGHRS and YFSETQ. This CDR3 has 13 amino acids. This CDR3 reads CASNTGFDEKLFF. CDR3 in DNA: TGCGCCAGCAATACAGGATTTGACGAAAAACTGTTTTTT.

This chain uses TRBV5-6 with TRBJ2-7; 10 bases line up with TRBD1. From germline, CDR1 is SGHDT and CDR2 YYEEEE. The CDR3 sequence is 14 residues long. The ends lost 5 bases at V and 3 bases at J; junction bases unmatched: 5. The CDR3 sequence is CASRTGGRRYEQYF. In DNA form, the CDR3 reads TGTGCCAGCAGGACAGGGGGCAGGCGCTACGAGCAGTACTTC.

This clonotype was seen ten or more times. As DNA, the CDR3 is TGTGCCAGCAGAACCGGGACCTCTCAGTACTTC. Protein product: CASRTGTSQYF. The rearrangement joins TRBV28 to TRBJ2-4; D tentatively reads TRBD1 or TRBD2 (5 bases each). V was trimmed by 6 bases and J by 12 bases, leaving 12 bases between them. The CDR3 has 11 amino acids. CDR1 MDHEN and CDR2 SYDVKM come from the germline V gene.

In this sample, this clonotype turned up many times. The J gene is TRBJ2-7, the V gene TRBV15, with D possibly matching TRBD1 (5 bases). The CDR3 spans 13 residues. Per the germline V gene, CDR1 is LNHNV and CDR2 is YYDKDF (reference sequence). Deletions cut 4 bases from V and 5 bases from J, with 12 bases between. CDR3 coding DNA: TGTGCCACCAGCACTGGGGCAGACAACGAGCAGTACTTC. Translation gives CATSTGADNEQYF.

This chain joins TRBV29-1 and TRBJ2-1; a weak D match, TRBD2 (5 bases). The germline V gene has CDR1 SQVTM and CDR2 ANQGSEA. This CDR3 is built from 14 residues. V was pared by 4 bases and J by 0 bases, with 10 bases between. The CDR3: CSVAGLSSYNEQFF. In nucleotides, the CDR3 is TGCAGCGTTGCTGGACTTAGCTCCTACAATGAGCAGTTCTTC.

V gene TRBV6-2 or TRBV6-3 combines with J gene TRBJ1-5; 8 nucleotides agree with TRBD1. After removal of 2 bases from V and 7 bases from J, the junction contained 4 bases not matched to a gene. CDR1 is MNHEY and CDR2 is SVGEGT in the germline V gene. CDR3 length: 14 residues. CDR3 in DNA: TGTGCCAGCAGTTACCAGGGGGCGCGACAGCCCCAGCATTTT. It is translated as CASSYQGARQPQHF.

In its sample, this clonotype was seen a few times. The J gene is TRBJ1-1, the V gene TRBV28; D possibly corresponds to TRBD1 (6 bases). Germline CDR1 MDHEN, CDR2 SYDVKM. V lost 8 bases and J 5 bases, leaving 18 bases between the germline ends. The CDR3 has 14 amino acids. In nucleotides, the CDR3 is TGTGCCAGCCTATCCCCGGGGGGCGGGACTGAAGCTTTCTTT. It translates to CASLSPGGGTEAFF.

This clonotype showed up many times. This chain uses TRBV18 with TRBJ1-1; the D is unclear. Per germline, CDR1 KGHSH and CDR2 LQKENI. V was trimmed by 2 bases and J by 4 bases, leaving 8 bases between them. CDR3 length equals 13 residues. The CDR3 spells CASSPERGTEAFF. The CDR3 region has the DNA TGTGCCAGCTCACCAGAGAGAGGCACTGAAGCTTTCTTT.

This clonotype was detected a few times. The chain carries TRBV12-3 or TRBV12-4 and TRBJ1-1, with no clear D. The CDR3 consists of 11 residues. With 7 bases removed from V and 7 bases from J, the gap between germline ends came to 10 bases. CDR3 in amino acids: CASTGGYEAFF. CDR3 nucleotide sequence: TGTGCCAGCACCGGAGGGTATGAAGCTTTCTTT.

This clonotype was counted ten times or more. V usage is TRBV12-3 or TRBV12-4 and J usage is TRBJ2-7; a possible D gene is TRBD1 (6 bases). The V end lost 5 bases, the J end lost 7 bases, and 21 bases lay between the germline ends. The CDR3 totals 15 residues. The CDR3 loop reads CASSPDPDRSWEQYF. CDR3 sequence (DNA): TGTGCCAGCAGTCCGGACCCGGACAGATCCTGGGAGCAGTACTTC.

The rearrangement uses TRBV5-1 and TRBJ2-1; 8 bases line up with TRBD1. Germline CDR1 reads SGHRS; CDR2 reads YFSETQ. CDR3 length: 15 amino acids. Unmatched junction bases numbered 6, after V lost 4 bases and J lost 3 bases. The CDR3 DNA reads TGCGCCAGCAGCCCCGAAGGACAGGGCTACAATGAGCAGTTCTTC. Its translation is CASSPEGQGYNEQFF.